Only a few counts were recorded for the clone carrying this TCR beta chain. What it binds is not known. This entry belongs to a study of T-cell reconstitution after alpha-beta-depleted transplantation in children. Preparing the TCRbeta library involved the use of unique molecular identifiers. MiXCR, run by TCRdb on the PCR reads, gives a single entry per CDR3 protein. This sample has more than 75,000 distinct CDR3 sequences, with 20% to 30% found just once. Points from the study as a whole: In patients about two months after transplant, alpha-beta T cells reportedly arose from several hundred expanded graft clones. It was surviving recipient T cells and thymic progenitors that gave some patients high TCRbeta diversity at day 60.

This CDR3 is built from 13 residues. V was cut by 3 bases and J by 4 bases, with 7 bases left in between. Germline V CDR1 and CDR2: SEHNR, FQNEAQ (reference sequence). The TCR was taken from a boy aged 2 to 9 with acute lymphoblastic leukemia, due to receive a stem cell transplant. The sample here was PBMCs, taken before TCRalphabeta/CD19-depleted stem cell transplant. This chain uses TRBV7-9 with TRBJ2-1; D gene unclear. Written as DNA, the CDR3 is TGTGCCAGCAGCTTGAGCGTTTACAATGAGCAGTTCTTC. This sequence encodes CASSLSVYNEQFF.